This T cell receptor (beta chain) was recovered during a study of tumor and adjacent non-tumor tissue in lung cancer. About the research overall: Aged about 31 to 80 years, patients included about 11 men and roughly 5 women with stage I to III disease.

The template was RNA from unsorted bulk tissue. General study findings and limits: Significantly higher TCR diversity was found in tumor than normal lung. In normal lung, the top 100 clones were significantly more dominant than in tumor. Shorter survival was associated with higher TCR diversity in tumors.

This clonotype was observed a handful of times. Its antigen is currently unknown. V dropped 3 bases and J dropped 4 bases, with 9 bases sitting between them. CDR1 and CDR2 from the germline V gene are MNHNS and SASEGT. The length of the CDR3 is 13 residues. Three rounds of nested PCR, following a modified ARM-PCR protocol, produced the TCRbeta library. Each CDR3 protein is one row after TCRdb ran MiXCR on the multiplex PCR reads. Here the sample spans under 150,000 distinct CDR3 sequences, 66% being singletons. Sequenced material: lung tumor tissue. This chain joins TRBV6-1 and TRBJ1-2; no clear D gene. The receptor's source is a man aged 55-75 years with small cell lung cancer. CDR3 sequence: CASSDAGIYGYTF. CDR3 nucleotides: TGTGCCAGCAGTGATGCTGGGATCTATGGCTACACCTTC.